The 26 T cell receptor beta chains below were found in one sample sequenced in a study of T cells in Graves' hyperthyroidism and ophthalmopathy. The investigators amplified TCR beta CDR3 regions from RNA transcripts. Using the HTBI primer set, a first-round RT-PCR was run on the TCR CDR3. TCRdb re-analysed the multiplex PCR reads in MiXCR, keeping a single row per CDR3 protein. The sample yields 500,000 to 700,000 distinct CDR3 sequences, over 15% seen once. The sequenced sample was blood. The receptors come from a woman aged 18-35 years with Graves' hyperthyroidism.

This clonotype was seen a handful of times. The V call is TRBV19, the J call TRBJ1-1; D unclear. CDR1 and CDR2 from the germline V gene are LNHDA and SQIVND (reference sequence). The CDR3 consists of 13 residues. Trimming shortened V by 5 bases and J by 1 base, and 8 bases separated the two germline ends. DNA of the CDR3: TGTGCCAGTAGTCAAACACAGAACACTGAAGCTTTCTTT. It encodes CASSQTQNTEAFF.

Ten or more counts support this clonotype. V is TRBV12-3 or TRBV12-4 and J is TRBJ2-5; TRBD2 matches at 10 bases. V gave up 3 bases and J gave up 5 bases; unmatched junction bases: 18. This CDR3 spans 19 amino acids. The CDR3 DNA sequence: TGTGCCAGCAGTTTTTTATGGTCAACTAGCGGGGCCTCCGGGGAGACCCAGTACTTC. Protein sequence: CASSFLWSTSGASGETQYF.

This clonotype showed up many times. This CDR3 reads CASSEIAGVDTEAFF. DNA for the CDR3: TGTGCCAGCAGTGAAATCGCAGGGGTGGACACTGAAGCTTTCTTT. J is TRBJ1-1 and V is TRBV2; D perhaps matches TRBD1 (6 bases). Trimming removed 2 bases at V and 3 bases at J, with 13 bases between. From germline, CDR1 is SNHLY and CDR2 FYNNEI. The CDR3 runs 15 residues.

The V call is TRBV20-1, the J call TRBJ2-3; unclear D gene. V was trimmed by 1 base and J by 0 bases, leaving 5 bases between them. This CDR3 spans 13 amino acids. In germline, CDR1 is DFQATT, CDR2 SNEGSKA (reference sequence). CDR3 loop: CSARGTSTDTQYF. In DNA, the CDR3 is TGCAGTGCTAGAGGAACTAGCACAGATACGCAGTATTTT.

V and J are TRBV5-1 and TRBJ1-4, with D perhaps matching TRBD1 (5 bases). Germline V CDR1 and CDR2: SGHRS, YFSETQ. Deletions cut 0 bases from V and 7 bases from J, with 13 bases between. CDR3 length: 15 residues. Here the CDR3 reads CASSLEPGNGEKLFF. CDR3 DNA sequence: TGCGCCAGCAGCTTGGAACCAGGGAACGGTGAAAAACTGTTTTTT.

Note on this clonotype: The CDR3 end shows no conserved phenylalanine or tryptophan, and so a read error is likely. This chain connects TRBV7-8 to TRBJ2-2; 7 positions agree with TRBD2. The V segment lost 0 bases and the J segment 5 bases; nucleotides outside the gene matches: 3. CDR1 SGHVS and CDR2 FQNEAQ come from the germline V gene. This CDR3 has 15 amino acids. The CDR3 DNA sequence: TGTGCCAGCAGCTTAGCGGGGGGAGGGACCGGGGAGCTGTTTGTT. Translated, it gives CASSLAGGGTGELFV.

As regards this clonotype: A much larger clonotype is one base distant, so this may be a read error. The chain combines TRBV30 with TRBJ1-1; D possibly corresponds to TRBD1 (6 bases). Germline CDR1 GTSNPN, CDR2 SVGIG (reference sequence). The CDR3 has 12 amino acids. Between the trimmed V and J ends, which lost 4 bases and 6 bases, there was a span of 12 bases. The CDR3 sequence is CAWKGGTAEAFF. CDR3 sequence (DNA): TGTGCCTGGAAGGGGGGGACCGCTGAAGCTTTCTTT.

Details on this clonotype: A junction end diverges from the germline sequence, so it may reflect a read error. The chain joins TRBV2 to TRBJ2-1, with TRBD2 identical over 9 bases. Germline CDR1 reads SNHLY; CDR2 reads FYNNEI. The CDR3 sequence is 14 residues long. CDR3 loop: CAGGSGRFYNEQLF. CDR3 DNA sequence: TGTGCGGGGGGTAGCGGGAGATTCTACAATGAGCAGCTCTTC.

This clonotype was observed a handful of times. The chain employs TRBV29-1 and TRBJ2-1, with a tentative D call TRBD2 (5 bases). V shed 7 bases and J shed 7 bases, with 20 bases lying between them. Per germline, CDR1 SQVTM and CDR2 ANQGSEA. The CDR3 length is 14 residues. The chain's CDR3 is CSGERTPKWNEQFF. DNA for the CDR3: TGCAGCGGCGAGCGGACCCCTAAGTGGAATGAGCAGTTCTTC.

The sample holds a few counts of this clonotype. The J gene is TRBJ2-7, the V gene TRBV6-1, with D tentatively TRBD1 (6 bases). Trimming took off 10 bases at V and 4 bases at J, with 17 bases between the two ends. The CDR3 extends over 13 amino acids. Looked up from germline, CDR1 is MNHNS and CDR2 is SASEGT. This CDR3 is CANRKVRGYEQYF. The CDR3 DNA follows: TGTGCCAACAGAAAGGTGAGGGGGTACGAGCAGTACTTC.

The table lists this clonotype with a few counts. The chain employs TRBV6-2 or TRBV6-3 and TRBJ2-2, with 9 bases that match TRBD2. Germline V gene data show CDR1 as MNHEY and CDR2 as SVGEGT. V lost 2 bases, J lost 6 bases, and 4 bases stayed unmatched. CDR3 length equals 15 residues. The CDR3 bases are TGTGCCAGCAGTTACAGGCTAGCGGGATCCGGGGAGCTGTTTTTT. Its translation is CASSYRLAGSGELFF.

This clonotype has at least ten counts. This rearrangement joins TRBV7-8 to TRBJ2-1, with 8 bases identical to TRBD2. V lost 0 bases, J lost 5 bases, and 6 bases stayed unmatched. This CDR3 region has 16 residues. Germline CDR1 and CDR2: SGHVS and FQNEAQ. In DNA form, the CDR3 reads TGTGCCAGCAGCTTAGCAAGATTAGCGGGAAACAATGAGCAGTTCTTC. Protein sequence: CASSLARLAGNNEQFF. Filled out from reference TRBV7-8 and TRBJ2-1, the complete variable domain reads GAGVSQSPRYKVAKRGQDVALRCDPISGHVSLFWYQQALGQGPEFLTYFQNEAQLDKSGLPSDRFFAERPEGSVSTLKIQRTQQEDSAVYLCASSLARLAGNNEQFFGPGTRLTVL.

This clonotype was recorded a few times. V usage is TRBV7-6 and J usage is TRBJ2-5, with D possibly TRBD1 on 6 matching bases. V shed 3 bases and J shed 0 bases, with 11 bases lying between them. The CDR3 sequence is 15 residues long. Germline V lookup: CDR1 SGHVS, CDR2 FNYEAQ. Here the CDR3 DNA reads TGTGCCAGCAGCTTTAATGGGGGCCACCAAGAGACCCAGTACTTC. Translated: CASSFNGGHQETQYF.

The sample holds many counts of this clonotype. V and J are TRBV7-9 and TRBJ1-1, with D hard to call. V lost 5 bases, J lost 1 base, and 5 bases lay in between. The germline V gene has CDR1 SEHNR and CDR2 FQNEAQ (reference sequence). This CDR3 is 12 amino acids long. CDR3 in DNA: TGTGCCAGCAGCCGAGGGAACACTGAAGCTTTCTTT. Translated, it gives CASSRGNTEAFF.

This clonotype was observed a handful of times. The chain links TRBV5-6 to TRBJ2-1; no firm D call. Trimming pared 1 base from V and 0 bases from J, leaving 17 bases between. CDR1 is SGHDT, CDR2 YYEEEE, per germline. The length of the CDR3 is 18 residues. Here the CDR3 DNA reads TGTGCCAGCAGCTTGTCTAATTTGTACCGGAGCTCCTACAATGAGCAGTTCTTC. This gives the protein CASSLSNLYRSSYNEQFF.

This clonotype was counted ten times or more. The V and J genes are TRBV12-3 or TRBV12-4 and TRBJ1-5, with TRBD1 matching 10 bases. There are 17 residues in the CDR3. V lost 3 bases to trimming and J lost 1 base; unmatched junction nucleotides: 6. CDR3 DNA: TGTGCCAGCAGTTTCGACAGGGGGCTGGGGAGCAATCAGCCCCAGCATTTT. This gives the protein CASSFDRGLGSNQPQHF.

The V gene is TRBV5-4, the J gene TRBJ2-7; D may be TRBD1 or TRBD2 (5 bases each). From germline, CDR1 is SGHNT and CDR2 YYREEE (reference sequence). Trimming left V 3 bases short and J 2 bases short, with 12 bases between. The CDR3 extends over 14 amino acids. The CDR3 here is CASSSGRDPYEQYF. Written as DNA, the CDR3 is TGTGCCAGCAGCTCGGGACGGGATCCCTACGAGCAGTACTTC.

This clonotype was picked up a small number of times. This chain connects TRBV29-1 to TRBJ2-5, with D tentatively TRBD1 (6 bases). The DNA end lines up better with TRBJ2-1; the J call may be wrong. CDR1 is SQVTM, CDR2 ANQGSEA, per germline. This CDR3 comprises 14 residues. The CDR3 DNA sequence: TGCAGCGTTGGGCAGGGGACGTACCAAGAGACCCAGTTCTTC. The encoded protein is CSVGQGTYQETQFF.

This clonotype came up many times. This chain uses TRBV6-1 with TRBJ2-5; 12 bases are shared with TRBD2. V shed 8 bases and J 4 bases; nucleotides not matched to a gene: 5. The CDR3 extends over 14 amino acids. Looked up from germline, CDR1 is MNHNS and CDR2 is SASEGT. DNA of the CDR3: TGTGCCAGCCCTAGCGGGGGGGCGTTAGAGACCCAGTACTTC. It encodes CASPSGGALETQYF.

The CDR3 loop is CASSQRRTSGSFWGYEQYF. The CDR3 nucleotides read TGTGCCAGCAGCCAACGCCGGACTAGCGGGAGCTTTTGGGGCTACGAGCAGTACTTC. The chain recombines TRBV11-2 with TRBJ2-7; TRBD2 aligns across 13 bases. Germline CDR1 SGHAT, CDR2 FQNNGV. CDR3 size: 19 residues. With V trimmed by 5 bases and J by 3 bases, 16 bases remained unmatched.

This clonotype occurred many times. The rearrangement joins TRBV11-2 to TRBJ2-3; 7 nucleotides line up with TRBD2. Looked up from germline, CDR1 is SGHAT and CDR2 is FQNNGV. With 2 bases clipped from V and 1 base from J, the junction kept 6 bases outside the gene matches. This CDR3 is 16 amino acids long. CDR3 nucleotides: TGTGCCAGCAGCTTAAGGGGTAGCGGGCGCACAGATACGCAGTATTTT. This gives the protein CASSLRGSGRTDTQYF.

In this sample, this clonotype turned up many times. V is TRBV12-3 or TRBV12-4 and J is TRBJ2-7; D remains unclear. This CDR3 comprises 12 residues. With 3 bases removed from V and 7 bases from J, the gap between germline ends came to 10 bases. DNA for the CDR3: TGTGCCAGCAGTTTTGGGATAAGGGAGCAGTACTTC. Translation: CASSFGIREQYF.

The chain carries TRBV19 and TRBJ2-7; tentatively, D is TRBD1 (5 bases). Germline lookup yields CDR1 LNHDA and CDR2 SQIVND (reference sequence). The germline V and J ends were trimmed by 9 bases and 6 bases, with 9 bases remaining between them. The CDR3 spans 10 residues. The DNA for the CDR3 is TGTGCCAGCGGACACCCCGAGCAGTACTTC. It specifies CASGHPEQYF.

In this sample, this clonotype turned up a few times. The chain employs TRBV19 and TRBJ2-2; D is perhaps TRBD2 (6 bases). The germline V gene has CDR1 LNHDA and CDR2 SQIVND (reference sequence). The V gene lost 4 bases and the J gene lost 4 bases, with 16 bases spanning the gap. This CDR3 has 16 amino acids. This CDR3 reads CASSTIPGVFTGELFF. CDR3 bases: TGTGCCAGTAGTACCATACCGGGGGTTTTCACCGGGGAGCTGTTTTTT.

This chain links TRBV3-1 with TRBJ2-3; 11 bases fit TRBD2. CDR3 length: 17 amino acids. With V trimmed by 0 bases and J by 2 bases, 4 bases remained unmatched. Per the germline V gene, CDR1 is LGHDT and CDR2 is YNNKEL (reference sequence). CDR3 protein: CASSQDPSGGPTDTQYF. CDR3 coding DNA: TGTGCCAGCAGCCAAGACCCTAGCGGGGGGCCCACAGATACGCAGTATTTT.

This clonotype was seen more than once but under ten times. This chain uses TRBV2 with TRBJ2-1; 7 nucleotides agree with TRBD2. This CDR3 has 16 residues. Germline trimming cut 5 bases from V and 2 bases from J; bases unmatched to any gene: 9. Germline CDR1 is SNHLY and CDR2 is FYNNEI. The CDR3 spells CASSKYRRETYNEQFF. DNA for the CDR3: TGTGCCAGCAGTAAATATAGGCGGGAGACCTACAATGAGCAGTTCTTC.